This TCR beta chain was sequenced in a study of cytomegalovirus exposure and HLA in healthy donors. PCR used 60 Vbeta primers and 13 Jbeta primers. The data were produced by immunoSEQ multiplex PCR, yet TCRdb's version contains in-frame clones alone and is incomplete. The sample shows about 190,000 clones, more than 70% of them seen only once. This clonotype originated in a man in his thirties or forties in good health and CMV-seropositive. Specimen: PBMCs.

For the CDR3, the DNA is TGCAGCGTTGTAAATCCGGACAGCTCCTACGAGCAGTACTTC. This encodes CSVVNPDSSYEQYF. V and J are TRBV29-1 and TRBJ2-7; perhaps TRBD1 as D (6 bases). Looked up from germline, CDR1 is SQVTM and CDR2 is ANQGSEA. The germline V and J ends were trimmed by 4 bases and 0 bases, with 13 bases remaining between them. The CDR3 consists of 14 residues.